What follows are 28 T cell receptor beta chains derived from one specimen sequenced in a study of blood T cell repertoires in COVID-19. Only in-frame clones appear in the TCRdb table, and some are missing; sequencing was by immunoSEQ multiplex PCR. The sample includes 150,000 to 200,000 clones, roughly 89% of them seen just once. The sample consisted of peripheral blood. Receptors were obtained from a woman aged 70-85 years with COVID-19, enrolled during active disease.

The V and J genes are TRBV24-1 and TRBJ2-5, with TRBD2 as a possible D gene (5 bases). Trimming removed 4 bases from V and 2 bases from J, with 16 bases in between. Germline V gene sequence: CDR1 KGHDR, CDR2 SFDVKD. The length of the CDR3 is 16 residues. In nucleotides, the CDR3 is TGTGCCACCAGTGAGGGGAGAGTTTCGTCACAAGAGACCCAGTACTTC. Translating it yields CATSEGRVSSQETQYF.

This sequence joins TRBV29-1 and TRBJ1-2; maybe TRBD1 (6 bases). This CDR3 comprises 12 residues. Germline CDR1 and CDR2: SQVTM and ANQGSEA. V lost 4 bases to trimming and J lost 8 bases, with 14 bases between them. The chain's CDR3 is CSVAAGAYGYTF. DNA for the CDR3: TGCAGCGTTGCGGCAGGGGCGTACGGCTACACCTTC.

This chain links TRBV27 with TRBJ2-1; D is undetermined. Germline CDR1 and CDR2: MNHEY and SMNVEV (reference sequence). Trimming cost V 0 bases and J 7 bases, with 4 bases left between them. The CDR3 totals 12 residues. The chain's CDR3 is CASSLSRNEQFF. CDR3 bases: TGTGCCAGCAGTTTATCGCGAAATGAGCAGTTCTTC.

This rearrangement joins TRBV19 to TRBJ1-4; TRBD1 matches at 7 bases. The CDR3 is 13 residues long. Germline-derived CDR1 and CDR2 are LNHDA and SQIVND (reference sequence). After removal of 11 bases from V and 7 bases from J, the junction contained 10 bases not matched to a gene. Here the CDR3 reads CASRTGPGEKLFF. CDR3 nucleotide sequence: TGTGCCTCAAGGACAGGCCCGGGTGAAAAACTGTTTTTT. Combining the CDR3 with reference TRBV19 and TRBJ1-4 gives the whole variable domain DGGITQSPKYLFRKEGQNVTLSCEQNLNHDAMYWYRQDPGQGLRLIYYSQIVNDFQKGDIAEGYSVSREKKESFPLTVTSAQKNPTAFYLCASRTGPGEKLFFGSGTQLSVL.

The chain has TRBV30 and TRBJ1-1; a possible D gene is TRBD1 (6 bases). The V end lost 2 bases, the J end lost 4 bases, and 14 bases lay between the germline ends. The germline V gene has CDR1 GTSNPN and CDR2 SVGIG (reference sequence). The CDR3 loop spans 14 amino acids. The DNA for the CDR3 is TGTGCCTGGAGTCTAGGGGGTCGCGGCACTGAAGCTTTCTTT. Residues: CAWSLGGRGTEAFF.

The rearrangement links TRBV6-1 to TRBJ1-1; D not certain. CDR3 length equals 13 residues. Deletions cut 2 bases from V and 4 bases from J, with 8 bases between. Germline CDR1 and CDR2: MNHNS and SASEGT. The CDR3 protein is CASSELTGTEAFF. CDR3 nucleotide sequence: TGTGCCAGCAGTGAACTCACGGGCACTGAAGCTTTCTTT.

V gene TRBV9 combines with J gene TRBJ2-1, with a weak D call TRBD2 (6 bases). The CDR3 covers 15 residues. Germline V gene sequence: CDR1 SGDLS, CDR2 YYNGEE. V lost 1 base to trimming and J lost 7 bases, with 15 bases between them. DNA for the CDR3: TGTGCCAGCAGCGTATCGGAGGGGAGGCTGAATGAGCAGTTCTTC. This codes for CASSVSEGRLNEQFF.

The chain is built from TRBV7-2 and TRBJ1-5; 7 bases match TRBD1. The CDR3 is made up of 15 amino acids. Germline-derived CDR1 and CDR2 are SGHTA and FQGNSA. V lost 5 bases, J lost 5 bases, and 9 bases stayed unmatched. This CDR3 reads CASSPRDRNYQPQHF. CDR3 DNA: TGTGCCAGCAGCCCCCGGGACAGAAATTATCAGCCCCAGCATTTT.

This clone was observed a handful of times. The CDR3, as DNA: TGTGCCAGCAGTTTATTAGGGGACACTGAAGCTTTCTTT. This translates into CASSLLGDTEAFF. The chain carries TRBV12-3 or TRBV12-4 and TRBJ1-1; weak D call: TRBD1 (5 bases). Trimming left V 2 bases short and J 3 bases short, with 7 bases between. The CDR3 extends over 13 amino acids.

The V gene is TRBV27, the J gene TRBJ2-7, with 12 bases fitting TRBD1. Per the germline V gene, CDR1 is MNHEY and CDR2 is SMNVEV (reference sequence). V lost 5 bases, J lost 4 bases, and 9 bases stayed unmatched. This CDR3 is built from 16 residues. CDR3 amino acids: CASSLWDRGPPYEQYF. The CDR3 DNA follows: TGTGCCAGCAGTCTTTGGGACAGGGGGCCACCTTACGAGCAGTACTTC.

The chain links TRBV28 to TRBJ2-1; 13 bases align to TRBD2. With V trimmed by 2 bases and J by 14 bases, 9 bases remained unmatched. Germline V gene data show CDR1 as MDHEN and CDR2 as SYDVKM. The CDR3 extends over 15 amino acids. The CDR3 loop reads CASSLDGLAGEKKFF. CDR3 DNA: TGTGCCAGCAGTTTAGACGGACTAGCGGGGGAGAAAAAGTTCTTC.

CDR3: CASSPYSTDTQYF. Written as DNA, the CDR3 is TGTGCCAGCAGCCCTTACTCCACAGATACGCAGTATTTT. The chain has TRBV3-1 (or the pseudogene TRBV3-2) and TRBJ2-3; no firm D call. Trimming left V 4 bases short and J 2 bases short, with 7 bases between. CDR3 length equals 13 residues. Germline CDR1 reads LGHDT; CDR2 reads YNNKEL (reference sequence).

This clone has a single count. The chain carries TRBV6-6 and TRBJ1-1; D is possibly TRBD1 (5 bases). Trimming pared 0 bases from V and 6 bases from J, leaving 11 bases between. The CDR3 runs to 14 residues. Germline CDR1 and CDR2: MNHNY and SVGAGI (reference sequence). The CDR3: CASSYSVRVPEAFF. DNA for the CDR3: TGTGCCAGCAGTTACTCGGTCAGGGTCCCTGAAGCTTTCTTT.

The gene calls are TRBV7-3 and TRBJ2-7; 7 bases agree with TRBD2. CDR3 length equals 15 residues. Trimming cost V 2 bases and J 0 bases; bases outside gene matches: 4. Germline values: CDR1 SGHTA, CDR2 FQGTGA. DNA of the CDR3: TGTGCCAGCAGCTTATCTAGCGGAGGCTCCTACGAGCAGTACTTC. Translation gives CASSLSSGGSYEQYF.

The chain joins TRBV7-9 to TRBJ2-1; 10 positions agree with TRBD2. Germline CDR1 SEHNR, CDR2 FQNEAQ (reference sequence). The CDR3 totals 18 residues. Trimming cost V 3 bases and J 3 bases; bases outside gene matches: 11. DNA for the CDR3: TGTGCCAGCAGCTTGGACGGAGCGGGAGGGCCGGTCTACAATGAGCAGTTCTTC. It specifies CASSLDGAGGPVYNEQFF.

This chain joins TRBV4-3 and TRBJ1-5; tentative D call: TRBD1 (5 bases). This CDR3 region has 15 residues. V dropped 0 bases and J dropped 6 bases, with 12 bases sitting between them. Germline V gives CDR1 LGHNA, CDR2 YSLEER. The CDR3 nucleotides are TGCGCCAGCAGCCAAGATATCGGGGGGAGTCAGCCCCAGCATTTT. Its protein product is CASSQDIGGSQPQHF.

This clone was detected many times. The CDR3: CASSLRDYGGSTEAFF. CDR3 DNA: TGTGCCAGCAGCCTCCGGGACTACGGGGGGTCCACTGAAGCTTTCTTT. This rearrangement joins TRBV5-8 to TRBJ1-1; a possible D gene is TRBD1 (5 bases). Germline CDR1 reads SGHTS; CDR2 reads YDEGEE. The CDR3 loop spans 16 amino acids. The ends were cut back, 4 bases at V and 4 bases at J, with 20 bases in the middle.

The V gene is TRBV6-2 or TRBV6-3, the J gene TRBJ2-3; 8 bases fit TRBD2. This CDR3 is built from 14 residues. V shed 4 bases, J shed 3 bases, and the junction held 3 bases outside the gene matches. Germline loops: CDR1 MNHEY, CDR2 SVGEGT. The CDR3: CASSLGLETDTQYF. For the CDR3, the DNA is TGTGCCAGCAGTTTGGGACTAGAAACAGATACGCAGTATTTT.

This chain joins TRBV7-3 and TRBJ2-3; 11 bases align to TRBD2. Germline CDR1 reads SGHTA; CDR2 reads FQGTGA. The CDR3 has 15 amino acids. V shed 8 bases and J 2 bases; nucleotides not matched to a gene: 6. The CDR3 sequence: CASARLAGFTDTQYF. The CDR3 region has the DNA TGTGCCAGCGCTCGACTAGCGGGGTTCACAGATACGCAGTATTTT.

The chain joins TRBV5-1 to TRBJ2-7; TRBD2 aligns across 7 bases. Per germline, CDR1 SGHRS and CDR2 YFSETQ. The CDR3 contains 14 residues. V was pared by 3 bases and J by 3 bases, with 6 bases of the junction left unmatched. Written as DNA, the CDR3 is TGCGCCAGCAGCTCGGCTCCGGGGGGCTACGAGCAGTACTTC. Its protein is CASSSAPGGYEQYF.

This clone has more than one count but fewer than ten. The chain couples TRBV11-1 to TRBJ2-7; 7 bases match TRBD2. CDR3 length: 15 residues. The trim removed 5 bases at V and 3 bases at J, leaving 10 bases unmatched. The germline V gene has CDR1 SGHAT and CDR2 FQDESV (reference sequence). This chain's CDR3 is CASSPGGTRFYEQYF. Here the CDR3 DNA reads TGTGCCAGCAGCCCGGGGGGTACCAGATTCTACGAGCAGTACTTC.

The J gene is TRBJ2-1, the V gene TRBV5-4; TRBD1 matches at 10 bases. J was trimmed by 2 bases and V by 7 bases; bases with no gene match: 3. From germline, CDR1 is SGHNT and CDR2 YYREEE (reference sequence). CDR3 size: 14 residues. The CDR3 region is CASRDRGTYNEQFF. In DNA, the CDR3 is TGTGCCAGCCGGGACAGGGGTACCTACAATGAGCAGTTCTTC. Full variable domain (rest looked up from reference TRBV5-4 and TRBJ2-1): ETGVTQSPTHLIKTRGQQVTLRCSSQSGHNTVSWYQQALGQGPQFIFQYYREEENGRGNFPPRFSGLQFPNYSSELNVNALELDDSALYLCASRDRGTYNEQFFGPGTRLTVL.

This clone was seen a single time. This chain connects TRBV5-1 to TRBJ2-3; 13 nucleotides align to TRBD2. After removal of 4 bases from V and 1 base from J, the junction contained 6 bases not matched to a gene. Germline loops: CDR1 SGHRS, CDR2 YFSETQ. This CDR3 spans 17 amino acids. This CDR3 is CASSPGLAGAGTDTQYF. In DNA form, the CDR3 reads TGCGCCAGCAGCCCAGGACTAGCGGGAGCAGGCACAGATACGCAGTATTTT.

CDR3 amino acids: CAWSPQGIEQYF. The DNA of the CDR3 is TGTGCCTGGAGTCCCCAGGGTATCGAGCAGTACTTC. The J gene is TRBJ2-7, the V gene TRBV30; tentatively, D is TRBD1 (5 bases). The length of the CDR3 is 12 residues. V dropped 2 bases and J dropped 6 bases, with 11 bases sitting between them. Germline V lookup: CDR1 GTSNPN, CDR2 SVGIG (reference sequence).

This clone was found once. The rearrangement links TRBV6-5 to TRBJ1-3, with D possibly TRBD1 on 5 matching bases. CDR1 and CDR2 from the germline V gene are MNHEY and SVGAGI. The CDR3 covers 15 residues. Deletions cut 6 bases from V and 2 bases from J, with 14 bases between. In DNA form, the CDR3 reads TGTGCCAGCAGCATAGGCAGGGAACCTGGAAACACCATATATTTT. Protein: CASSIGREPGNTIYF.

The V call is TRBV9, the J call TRBJ2-2, with 9 nucleotides matching TRBD2. The CDR3 is 15 residues long. Germline CDR1 and CDR2: SGDLS and YYNGEE. V lost 4 bases to trimming and J lost 3 bases; unmatched junction nucleotides: 4. The CDR3 loop reads CASSKAGGYTGELFF. CDR3 coding DNA: TGTGCCAGCAGCAAGGCGGGAGGGTACACCGGGGAGCTGTTTTTT.

The chain recombines TRBV3-1 (or the pseudogene TRBV3-2) with TRBJ1-6; TRBD1 matches at 8 bases. The CDR3 has 17 residues. Per the germline V gene, CDR1 is LGHDT and CDR2 is YNNKEL (reference sequence). The V segment lost 4 bases and the J segment 7 bases; nucleotides outside the gene matches: 12. Written as DNA, the CDR3 is TGTGCCAGCAGCCGCGTTACAGGGGGGAGTGGGAATTCACCCCTCCACTTT. It encodes CASSRVTGGSGNSPLHF.

This chain links TRBV7-6 with TRBJ1-1, with D possibly TRBD1 on 5 matching bases. V was pared by 1 base and J by 5 bases, with 11 bases between. This CDR3 is 14 amino acids long. The V gene's germline CDR1 is SGHVS and CDR2 FNYEAQ. The CDR3 region is CASSLVGRGTEAFF. In DNA, the CDR3 is TGTGCCAGCAGCTTAGTTGGTAGGGGAACTGAAGCTTTCTTT.